The rows below give T cell receptor beta chains drawn from one sample of a study of CD8 T cells in Susac syndrome. TCRdb called the immunoSEQ multiplex PCR reads again in MiXCR, with one record for every CDR3 protein. The sample carries roughly 180,000 distinct CDR3 sequences, 93% recorded once. The sequencing sample was made of CD4+ T cells from PBMCs. These receptors were collected from a human donor with multiple sclerosis. The CDR3 runs from the conserved cysteine through the conserved F or W. D genes are given only for firm matches. Where a row states a size, it is once, few, many or the class of an expanded clone; other rows omit it.

j_call,d_call,v_call,clone_size,cdr3_aa,cdr3_nt
TRBJ2-2,NA,TRBV6-1,NA,CASSLQSVGTGELFF,TGTGCCAGCAGTCTCCAGAGTGTGGGCACCGGGGAGCTGTTTTTT
TRBJ1-4,NA,TRBV25-1,NA,CASSEYGDEKLFF,TGTGCCAGCAGTGAATACGGGGATGAAAAACTGTTTTTT
TRBJ2-3,NA,TRBV28,once,CASSLGAVGPSTDTQYF,TGTGCCAGCAGTTTAGGGGCCGTGGGACCTAGCACAGATACGCAGTATTTT
TRBJ2-1,NA,TRBV3-1,NA,CASSQGPMLSDDNEQFF,TGTGCCAGCAGCCAAGGCCCCATGCTCTCCGACGACAATGAGCAGTTCTTC
TRBJ1-1,NA,TRBV7-9,NA,CASSFMGVGTEAFF,TGTGCCAGCAGTTTTATGGGTGTTGGCACTGAAGCTTTCTTT
TRBJ1-1,NA,TRBV11-2,NA,CASTPNGAGAFF,TGTGCCAGCACCCCCAATGGTGCCGGAGCTTTCTTT
TRBJ2-1,NA,TRBV7-2,NA,CASSLRQGRVNEQFF,TGTGCCAGCAGCTTACGCCAGGGCCGGGTCAATGAGCAGTTCTTC
TRBJ1-6,NA,TRBV6-2/TRBV6-3,NA,CASSSEQGASPLHF,TGTGCCAGCAGTTCGGAACAGGGAGCATCACCCCTCCACTTT
TRBJ1-6,NA,TRBV18,NA,CASSPRDDQGIGPLHF,TGTGCCAGCTCACCAAGAGACGACCAAGGTATCGGGCCCCTCCACTTT
TRBJ2-6,TRBD2,TRBV5-1,NA,CASSVRLAGASGANVLTF,TGCGCCAGCAGCGTCAGACTAGCGGGGGCCTCTGGGGCCAACGTCCTGACTTTC
TRBJ1-6,TRBD1,TRBV5-1,NA,CASTEQGRDNSPLHF,TGCGCCAGCACGGAACAGGGGAGGGATAATTCACCCCTCCACTTT
TRBJ2-7,NA,TRBV13,few,CASSPRTFSYEQYF,TGTGCCAGCAGCCCGCGGACATTCTCCTACGAGCAGTACTTC
TRBJ1-2,NA,TRBV6-5,NA,CASSYTADGQEGYTF,TGTGCCAGCAGCTACACCGCGGACGGCCAGGAGGGCTACACCTTC
TRBJ1-5,TRBD1,TRBV28,NA,CASYTTGVSNQPQHF,TGTGCCAGCTACACGACAGGGGTTAGCAATCAGCCCCAGCATTTT
TRBJ1-6,NA,TRBV4-1,NA,CASSQGGVSPLHF,TGCGCCAGCAGCCAAGGAGGGGTTTCACCCCTCCACTTT
TRBJ1-2,TRBD1,TRBV12-3/TRBV12-4,NA,CASTLTGNGYTF,TGTGCCAGCACCCTGACAGGGAATGGCTACACCTTC
TRBJ2-1,TRBD1,TRBV4-1,once,CASSHVQGRNEQFF,TGCGCCAGCAGCCACGTACAGGGGCGGAATGAGCAGTTCTTC
TRBJ2-7,TRBD1,TRBV11-2,few,CASTRNTGGNNEQYF,TGTGCCAGCACCCGAAATACAGGGGGCAATAACGAGCAGTACTTC
TRBJ1-3,NA,TRBV6-5,NA,CASSSGPLARSGNTIYF,TGTGCCAGCAGTTCCGGACCGCTTGCCCGCTCTGGAAACACCATATATTTT
TRBJ2-7,TRBD1,TRBV4-3,once,CASSQGDRGGYEQYF,TGCGCCAGCAGCCAGGGGGACAGGGGGGGCTACGAGCAGTACTTC
TRBJ1-5,TRBD1,TRBV7-8,NA,CASSLMGQGQPQHF,TGTGCCAGCAGCTTAATGGGACAGGGACAGCCCCAGCATTTT
TRBJ1-2,TRBD1,TRBV30,NA,CACQGQGGSGYTF,TGTGCCTGCCAGGGACAGGGAGGGTCCGGCTACACCTTC
TRBJ1-4,TRBD1,TRBV3-1,NA,CASSGTALNEKLFF,TGTGCTAGCAGCGGGACAGCGCTTAATGAAAAACTGTTTTTT
TRBJ2-1,NA,TRBV2,NA,CASSPLGSAYNEQFF,TGTGCCAGCAGTCCCCTCGGTAGCGCCTACAATGAGCAGTTCTTC
TRBJ1-2,NA,TRBV7-2,NA,CASISLSVARNGYTF,TGTGCCAGCATCTCGCTTTCGGTAGCGAGGAATGGCTACACCTTC
TRBJ2-5,NA,TRBV5-1,once,CASSPPAGVETQYF,TGCGCCAGCAGCCCCCCCGCAGGGGTAGAGACCCAGTACTTC
TRBJ2-3,NA,TRBV27,NA,CASSLGRGTSTDTQYF,TGTGCCAGCAGTTTGGGAAGGGGAACGAGCACAGATACGCAGTATTTT
TRBJ1-2,NA,TRBV27,NA,CASSLSGGLYGYTF,TGTGCCAGCAGTTTATCGGGAGGTTTGTATGGCTACACCTTC
TRBJ1-1,NA,TRBV28,NA,CASSFTRGWGTEAFF,TGTGCCAGCAGTTTTACCAGGGGATGGGGCACTGAAGCTTTCTTT
TRBJ1-1,NA,TRBV7-7,NA,CASSLGYSAKGEAFF,TGTGCCAGCAGCTTAGGGTACAGCGCTAAGGGGGAAGCTTTCTTT
TRBJ2-1,TRBD1,TRBV5-1,NA,CASSWGTGRNEQFF,TGCGCCAGCAGCTGGGGGACAGGGAGGAATGAGCAGTTCTTC
TRBJ1-5,NA,TRBV20-1,NA,CSGLLGGWGQPQHF,TGCAGTGGATTGTTGGGGGGCTGGGGTCAGCCCCAGCATTTT
TRBJ1-1,NA,TRBV20-1,NA,CSARVVLSETEAFF,TGCAGTGCTAGGGTGGTTTTGAGTGAGACTGAAGCTTTCTTT